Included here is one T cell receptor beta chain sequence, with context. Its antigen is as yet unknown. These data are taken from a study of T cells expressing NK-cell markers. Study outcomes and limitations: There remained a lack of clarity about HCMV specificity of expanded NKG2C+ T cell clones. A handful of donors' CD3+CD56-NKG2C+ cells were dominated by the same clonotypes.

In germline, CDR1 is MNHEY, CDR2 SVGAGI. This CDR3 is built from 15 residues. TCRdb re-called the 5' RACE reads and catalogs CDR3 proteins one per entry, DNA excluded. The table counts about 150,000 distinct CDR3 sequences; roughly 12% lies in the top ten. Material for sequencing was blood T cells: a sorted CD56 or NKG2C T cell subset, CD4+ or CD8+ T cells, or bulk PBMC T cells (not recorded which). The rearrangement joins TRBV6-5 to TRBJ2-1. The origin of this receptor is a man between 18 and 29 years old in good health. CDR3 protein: CASSYSYSSYNEQFF.